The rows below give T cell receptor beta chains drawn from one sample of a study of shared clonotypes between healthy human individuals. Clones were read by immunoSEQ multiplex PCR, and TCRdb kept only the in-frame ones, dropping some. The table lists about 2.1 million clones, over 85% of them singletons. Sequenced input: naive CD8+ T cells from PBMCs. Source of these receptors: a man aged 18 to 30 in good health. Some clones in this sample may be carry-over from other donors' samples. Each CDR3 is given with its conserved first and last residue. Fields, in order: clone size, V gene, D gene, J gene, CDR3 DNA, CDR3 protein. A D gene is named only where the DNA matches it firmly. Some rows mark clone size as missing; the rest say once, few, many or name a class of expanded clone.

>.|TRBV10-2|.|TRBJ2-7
TGCGCCAGCAGTGAGTCAGGTAGCCACCTAACCTACGAGCAGTACTTC
CASSESGSHLTYEQYF
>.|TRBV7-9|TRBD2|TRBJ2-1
TGTGCCAGCAGCTTTGAGAGCGGGAGAACCTTGAGGTATGAGCAGTTCTTC
CASSFESGRTLRYEQFF
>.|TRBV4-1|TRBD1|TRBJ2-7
TGCGCCAGCAGCCCTTGGACAGGGGGGACCTACGAGCAGTACTTC
CASSPWTGGTYEQYF
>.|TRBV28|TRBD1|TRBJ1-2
TGTGCCAGCAGCGCGACAGGGGGCCCCTTATATGGCTACACCTTC
CASSATGGPLYGYTF
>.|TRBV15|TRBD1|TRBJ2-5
TGTGCCACCAGCAGAAGGACAGGTCAAGAGACCCAGTACTTC
CATSRRTGQETQYF
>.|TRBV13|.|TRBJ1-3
TGTGCCAGCAGCCTCTACGCGGACCTTGGAAACACCATATATTTT
CASSLYADLGNTIYF
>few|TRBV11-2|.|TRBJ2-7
TGTGCCAGCAGCTTGGGGTTTGACGAGCAGTACTTC
CASSLGFDEQYF
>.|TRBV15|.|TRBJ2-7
TGTGCCACCAGCAGAGATCGAGGGGCTACTAGCGAGCAGTACTTC
CATSRDRGATSEQYF
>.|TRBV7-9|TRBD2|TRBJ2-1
TGTGCCATCGAGCGGGAGGGCCATGGGAATGAGCAGTTCTTC
CAIEREGHGNEQFF
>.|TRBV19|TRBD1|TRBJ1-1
TGTGCCAGTATCCCGGGACAGGGGGCTTACACTGAAGCTTTCTTT
CASIPGQGAYTEAFF
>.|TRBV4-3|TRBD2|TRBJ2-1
TGCGCCAGCAGCCAAGATCGTATGTTGGCGCGGGAGGGCCAGGTCTTC
CASSQDRMLAREGQVF
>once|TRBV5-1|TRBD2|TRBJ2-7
TGCGCCAGCAGCCCGACGGGGGGAAACCCCTCCTACGAGCAGTACTTC
CASSPTGGNPSYEQYF
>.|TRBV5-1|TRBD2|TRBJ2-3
TGCGCCAGCAGCGACATTCAAGCGGGACTAGCGAGGAACACAGATACGCAGTATTTT
CASSDIQAGLARNTDTQYF
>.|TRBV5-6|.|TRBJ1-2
TGTGCCAGCAGCTTAGGTGAGGATGGCTACACCTTC
CASSLGEDGYTF
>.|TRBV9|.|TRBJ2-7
TGTGCCAGCAGCGTAGGGAGCCGGATGACCTACGAGCAGTACTTC
CASSVGSRMTYEQYF
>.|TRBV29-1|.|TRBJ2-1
TGCAGCGTTGTTTTCAGCCGGTCGGAGCAGTTCTTC
CSVVFSRSEQFF
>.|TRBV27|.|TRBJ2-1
TGTGCCAGCAGTGAACGGGACATTTACAATGAGCAGTTCTTC
CASSERDIYNEQFF
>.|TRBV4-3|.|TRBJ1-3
TGCGCCAGCAGCCCCCTAGGCGGCTCTGGAAACACCATATATTTT
CASSPLGGSGNTIYF
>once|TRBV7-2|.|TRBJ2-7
TGTGCCAGCAGCAACCTTGACTCCCTGTACGAGCAGTACTTC
CASSNLDSLYEQYF
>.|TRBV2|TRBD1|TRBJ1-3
TGTGCCAGCACCCCCAGGGACAGGGCCCGAAGCACCATATATTTT
CASTPRDRARSTIYF
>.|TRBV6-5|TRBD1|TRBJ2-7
TGTGCCAGCAGCCCAGACAGGGGCTACGAGCAGTACTTC
CASSPDRGYEQYF
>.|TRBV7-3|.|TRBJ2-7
TGTGCCAGCAGCTTAGGCGGGGTACCTACCTACGAGCAGTACTTC
CASSLGGVPTYEQYF
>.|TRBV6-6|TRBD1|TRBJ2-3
TGTGCCAGCAGAGGACAGGGCTCAGATACGCAGTATTTT
CASRGQGSDTQYF
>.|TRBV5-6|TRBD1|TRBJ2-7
TGTGCCAGCAGCTCGGAGACAGGGGCGACCTACGAGCAGTACTTC
CASSSETGATYEQYF
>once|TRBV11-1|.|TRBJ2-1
TGTGCCAGCAGCTTAATAGAGAATGAGCAGTTCTTC
CASSLIENEQFF
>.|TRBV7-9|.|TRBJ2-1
TGTGCCAGCAGCTCGATAGTAGGGAACAATGAGCAGTTCTTC
CASSSIVGNNEQFF
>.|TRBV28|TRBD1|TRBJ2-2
TGTGCCAGCAGTCACTGGGACAGCACCGGGGAGCTGTTTTTT
CASSHWDSTGELFF
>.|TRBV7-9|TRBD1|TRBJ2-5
TGTGCCAGCAGCCTTCGGGACAGACAAGAGACCCAGTACTTC
CASSLRDRQETQYF
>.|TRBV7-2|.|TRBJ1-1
TGTGCCAGCAGCTTAATTGCACGGACCGAAGCTTTCTTT
CASSLIARTEAFF
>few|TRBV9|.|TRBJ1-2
TGTGCCAGCGGTTCTTCGGTTAGCTATGGCTACACCTTC
CASGSSVSYGYTF
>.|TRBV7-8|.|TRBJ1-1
TGTGCCAGCAGCTTGCGATCCCTGAACACTGAAGCTTTCTTT
CASSLRSLNTEAFF
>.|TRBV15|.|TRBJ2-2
TGTGCCACCAGCAGAGGGTCGGGGACCGGGGAGCTGTTTTTT
CATSRGSGTGELFF
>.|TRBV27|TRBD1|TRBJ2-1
TGTGCCAGCAGTTTCTTGGGACAGGGGAGGCATGAGCAGTTCTTC
CASSFLGQGRHEQFF
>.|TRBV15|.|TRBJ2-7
TGTGCCACCAGCAGAGGAGGTGTAGGGTCCTACGAGCAGTACTTC
CATSRGGVGSYEQYF
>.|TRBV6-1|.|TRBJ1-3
TGTGCCAGCAGTGAAGCCGCATTCTCCCGAACTGGAAACACCATATATTTT
CASSEAAFSRTGNTIYF
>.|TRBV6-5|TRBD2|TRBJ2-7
TGTGCCAGCATCGAGCGGACTAGCGGGGCCTACGAGCAGTACTTC
CASIERTSGAYEQYF
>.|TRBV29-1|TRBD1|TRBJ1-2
TGCAGCGTTGATTGGGCAGGGGGTAGCTATGGCTACACCTTC
CSVDWAGGSYGYTF
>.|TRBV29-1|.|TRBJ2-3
TGCAGCGCTAGGACAAATACGCAGTATTTT
CSARTNTQYF
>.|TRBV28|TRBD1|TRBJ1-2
TGTGCCAGCGGAGAGATAGGGACAGGGCTTCTACTTCGACATGGCTACACCTTC
CASGEIGTGLLLRHGYTF
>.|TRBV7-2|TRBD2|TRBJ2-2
TGTGCCAGCAGCTATTTAGCGGGAAGCGGGGAGCTGTTTTTT
CASSYLAGSGELFF
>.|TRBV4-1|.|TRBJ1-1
TGCGCCAGCAGCCAAGATGGGCGAACAGGTGAAGCTTTCTTT
CASSQDGRTGEAFF
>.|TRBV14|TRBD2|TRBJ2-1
TGTGCCAGCAGCCAAGCTGCTGCGGGAGGGTACAATGAGCAGTTCTTC
CASSQAAAGGYNEQFF
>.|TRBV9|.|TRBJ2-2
TGTGCCAGCAGCAGACGGACGGGTAGAGGCGCGAACACCGGGGAGCTGTTTTTT
CASSRRTGRGANTGELFF
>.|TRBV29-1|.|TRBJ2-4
TGCAGCGTTGAACTCGGGGTAAAAAAAAACATTCAGTACTTC
CSVELGVKKNIQYF